This entry features one T cell receptor beta chain sequence. What it recognizes is unknown. Treatment indicated: roughly ten-day PBMC culture with coronavirus spike peptide pools or control peptides (ViraFEST assay). Scientists ran DNA taken from cultured CD4+ T cells through the Oncomine TCR Beta short-read assay for sequencing. Cultured CD4+ T cells were the source of extracted genomic DNA. TCRdb called the PCR reads again in MiXCR, with one record for every CDR3 protein. The sample has more than 4,000 distinct CDR3 sequences, less than 25% seen once. The entry originates in a study of vaccination and CD4 T cells after COVID-19. Across the whole study: Participants were vaccinated with two doses, given as either BNT162b2 or mRNA-1273 vaccine. Post-COVID sampling occurred a median about 110 days after diagnosis (range 35 to 161).

Trimming took 5 bases from V and 1 from J, leaving 17 bases between them. This CDR3 comprises 16 residues. The chain carries TRBV12-3 or TRBV12-4 and TRBJ1-1; D gene ambiguous. The receptor was isolated from a human donor who had recovered from COVID-19. The material sequenced was CD4+ T cells from blood, cultured in vitro. The CDR3 region has the DNA TGTGCCAGCAGTCCCCTCTTTGGATCGGGGAACACTGAAGCTTTCTTT. Amino acids: CASSPLFGSGNTEAFF.